This T cell receptor beta chain was obtained from a study of cytomegalovirus exposure and HLA in healthy donors. Study-level information: Of some 360 genotyped donors, approximately 80% clustered with self-reported Caucasian donors. Findings and caveats of the study: Investigators reported some 150 TCR beta chains as tied to cytomegalovirus. In a later analysis, TCR beta V- and J-gene trimming showed a link to a missense DCLRE1C variant.

Trimming removed 3 bases from V and 5 bases from J; junction bases left unmatched: 7. CDR1 and CDR2 from the germline V gene are MNHEY and SVGAGI. The CDR3 has 15 residues. In the case of this clone: The antigen is not known.

Primers for the PCR totalled 60 Vbeta and 13 Jbeta. Repertoires were generated with immunoSEQ multiplex PCR, while TCRdb's copy carries only in-frame clones and drops some. The table has some 100,000 clones, roughly 70% seen once. The receptor comes from a woman younger than 35 in good health and CMV-seropositive. What was sequenced was PBMCs. The V gene is TRBV6-5, the J gene TRBJ1-2; 9 bases map to TRBD1. The CDR3 protein is CASSYKDRGGYGYTF. CDR3 nucleotides: TGTGCCAGCAGTTATAAGGACAGGGGAGGGTATGGCTACACCTTC.